This T cell receptor (beta chain) was retrieved from a study of blood T cells in healthy people across ages. Study outcomes and limitations: The study found TCR beta diversity correlated strongly with naive T cell percentage.

A second PCR of 7 to 11 cycles used a sample-barcoded 5' primer and a J-beta primer mix. TCRdb used MiXCR to reprocess the 5' RACE reads, holding one entry per CDR3 protein. Among 800,000 to 1,300,000 distinct CDR3 sequences listed, roughly 24% were seen once. The V end was cut by 7 bases, the J end by 4 bases, with 13 bases between. The CDR3 consists of 13 residues. In regard to this clonotype: Antigen unknown.

This sample was also put to use in a study of T cells of mothers and their children. That publication notes: Donors comprised three healthy Caucasian mothers plus their six children. Among related mother-child pairs, overlap was slightly higher than in unrelated pairs, though not significantly.

V usage is TRBV12-3 or TRBV12-4 and J usage is TRBJ1-2, with D perhaps TRBD1 (5 bases). Material for sequencing was blood. This TCR derives from a girl aged 2 to 10 in good health. The CDR3 region has the DNA TGTGCCAGCAAGACGAGGGGAGGCTATGGCTACACCTTC. Amino acid sequence: CASKTRGGYGYTF.